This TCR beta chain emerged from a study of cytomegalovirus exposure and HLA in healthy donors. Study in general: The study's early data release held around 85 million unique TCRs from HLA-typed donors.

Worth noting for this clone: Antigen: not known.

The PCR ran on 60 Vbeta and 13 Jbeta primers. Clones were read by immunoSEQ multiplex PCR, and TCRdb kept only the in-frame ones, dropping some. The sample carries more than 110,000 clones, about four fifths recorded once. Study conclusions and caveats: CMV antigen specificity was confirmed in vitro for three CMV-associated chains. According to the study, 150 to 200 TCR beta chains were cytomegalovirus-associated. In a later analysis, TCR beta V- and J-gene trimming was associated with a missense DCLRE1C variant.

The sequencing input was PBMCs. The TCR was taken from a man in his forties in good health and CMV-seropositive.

The CDR3, as DNA: TGTGCCAGCAGCCTCAAACGTTACCGGGACAGGGGGCTAGAGACCCAGTACTTC. Its protein is CASSLKRYRDRGLETQYF. This chain joins TRBV7-9 and TRBJ2-5; 12 nucleotides agree with TRBD1. There are 18 residues in the CDR3. Germline CDR1 SEHNR, CDR2 FQNEAQ (reference sequence). Trimming cost V 5 bases and J 4 bases; bases outside gene matches: 14.